These 12 T cell receptor beta chains originate from one sample sequenced in a study of molecular identifiers for immune sequencing clone quantification. TCRdb processed the PCR reads anew with MiXCR; each CDR3 protein has one entry. The table has roughly 100,000 distinct CDR3 sequences, 30% to 45% seen once. Sequenced material: naive CD8+ T cells from blood, with Jurkat cell RNA spiked in. As to subset: FACS-sorted CD8+CD4-CCR7+CD45RA+ naive T cells. The receptors were gathered from a human donor in good health. Some libraries in this study had Jurkat cell RNA spiked in.

The genes are TRBV20-1 and TRBJ2-4, with D unresolved. Germline V lookup: CDR1 DFQATT, CDR2 SNEGSKA (reference sequence). V gave up 4 bases and J gave up 7 bases, with 11 bases separating them. This CDR3 spans 12 amino acids. CDR3: CSATVGQNIQYF. The CDR3 DNA is TGCAGTGCTACCGTAGGTCAGAACATTCAGTACTTC.

For this clonotype: A much larger clone differs from this one at a single base, so this may be a read error. The conserved closing phenylalanine or tryptophan is absent in this CDR3, likely reflecting a read error. V gene TRBV7-6 combines with J gene TRBJ2-2, with 8 bases aligning to TRBD2. V lost 4 bases and J lost 7; bases outside the gene matches: 11. CDR3 size: 16 residues. Germline assignment: CDR1 SGHVS and CDR2 FNYEAQ. The CDR3 nucleotides are TGTGCCAGCAGCTCCGCCGGCGGGAGGTCCTACGGGGAGCTGTTTTAT. Residues: CASSSAGGRSYGELFY.

This clonotype has just a few counts. V usage is TRBV27 and J usage is TRBJ2-4; 9 bases are shared with TRBD2. V was clipped by 5 bases and J by 3 bases; unmatched bases: 14. The CDR3 is 18 amino acids. Germline V gene lookup returns CDR1 MNHEY and CDR2 SMNVEV (reference sequence). The CDR3 coding sequence is TGTGCCAGCAGTCCTATAGCGGGGGCGAGAGGTGACAAAAACATTCAGTACTTC. This gives the protein CASSPIAGARGDKNIQYF.

This clonotype was seen repeatedly, ten times or more. The V and J genes are TRBV6-1 and TRBJ2-7, with D perhaps matching TRBD1 (6 bases). Germline CDR1 is MNHNS and CDR2 is SASEGT. The V gene lost 2 bases and the J gene lost 2 bases, with 10 bases spanning the gap. CDR3 length: 14 amino acids. The CDR3 region is CASSEIWDTYEQYF. CDR3 nucleotide sequence: TGTGCCAGCAGTGAAATATGGGACACCTACGAGCAGTACTTC.

V is TRBV24-1 and J is TRBJ2-5, with no clear D. The germline V gene encodes CDR1 KGHDR and CDR2 SFDVKD. Trimming took off 3 bases at V and 2 bases at J, with 9 bases between the two ends. CDR3 length equals 14 residues. The CDR3, as DNA: TGTGCCACCAGTGATCAGGAAACTCAAGAGACCCAGTACTTC. This gives the protein CATSDQETQETQYF.

This clonotype was counted a few times. The rearrangement links TRBV27 to TRBJ2-7, with 8 bases that match TRBD2. Looked up from germline, CDR1 is MNHEY and CDR2 is SMNVEV (reference sequence). V shed 5 bases and J 2 bases; nucleotides not matched to a gene: 8. The CDR3 covers 15 residues. The CDR3 here is CASSITSGQTYEQYF. In DNA form, the CDR3 reads TGTGCCAGCAGTATAACTAGCGGACAGACCTACGAGCAGTACTTC.

This clonotype was observed once. Since the CDR3 does not end with the conserved phenylalanine or tryptophan, this likely comes from a read error. The CDR3 DNA is TGCGCCAGCAGTTCCCGTTTTTCCCCCACAGATACGCAGTATCTT. Its translation: CASSSRFSPTDTQYL. The genes are TRBV6-6 and TRBJ2-3; D remains unclear. The length of the CDR3 is 15 residues. Germline CDR1 and CDR2: MNHNY and SVGAGI (reference sequence).

This clonotype was observed many times. V gene TRBV7-9 combines with J gene TRBJ1-4; possible D gene TRBD1, 6 bases. V shed 5 bases and J shed 7 bases, with 11 bases lying between them. The CDR3 sequence is 13 residues long. Per germline, CDR1 SEHNR and CDR2 FQNEAQ (reference sequence). The CDR3 loop is CASSPGVVEKLFF. DNA for the CDR3: TGTGCCAGCAGCCCAGGGGTTGTTGAAAAACTGTTTTTT.

This clonotype was picked up many times. This chain links TRBV27 with TRBJ2-7; 9 bases are a match to TRBD2. The germline gives CDR1 MNHEY, CDR2 SMNVEV (reference sequence). J was trimmed by 4 bases and V by 5 bases; bases with no gene match: 3. The CDR3 runs to 13 residues. CDR3 residues: CASSTGLAYEQYF. CDR3 nucleotides: TGTGCCAGCAGTACGGGACTAGCTTACGAGCAGTACTTC.

This clonotype was observed a few times. The CDR3 DNA reads as TGTGCCAGTAGTAGCCCCCCCGGGGAGACCCAGTACTTC. Translating gives CASSSPPGETQYF. The chain links TRBV19 to TRBJ2-5; D gene unclear. V gave up 4 bases and J gave up 5 bases, with 11 bases separating them. The CDR3 runs to 13 residues. The germline CDR1 and CDR2 sequences are LNHDA and SQIVND (reference sequence). The full variable domain, rest sourced from reference TRBV19 and TRBJ2-5, is DGGITQSPKYLFRKEGQNVTLSCEQNLNHDAMYWYRQDPGQGLRLIYYSQIVNDFQKGDIAEGYSVSREKKESFPLTVTSAQKNPTAFYLCASSSPPGETQYFGPGTRLLVL.

As regards this clonotype: Possible read error: a much larger clone is one base away. J is TRBJ2-1 and V is TRBV7-2; D is perhaps TRBD2 (6 bases). This CDR3 region has 14 residues. Germline values: CDR1 SGHTA, CDR2 FQGNSA. This CDR3 is CANSLPHLGGEQFF. In nucleotides, the CDR3 is TGTGCCAACAGCTTACCGCACTTGGGGGGTGAGCAGTTCTTC.

A word on this clonotype: Sequence at one end of the junction differs from germline and may be a read error. The rearrangement joins TRBV27 to TRBJ1-1; D call uncertain. CDR3 length: 13 residues. The germline gives CDR1 MNHEY, CDR2 SMNVEV (reference sequence). In DNA form, the CDR3 reads TGTGCCAGCAGTAACACCTGGTACACTAAAGCTTTCTTT. The encoded protein is CASSNTWYTKAFF.